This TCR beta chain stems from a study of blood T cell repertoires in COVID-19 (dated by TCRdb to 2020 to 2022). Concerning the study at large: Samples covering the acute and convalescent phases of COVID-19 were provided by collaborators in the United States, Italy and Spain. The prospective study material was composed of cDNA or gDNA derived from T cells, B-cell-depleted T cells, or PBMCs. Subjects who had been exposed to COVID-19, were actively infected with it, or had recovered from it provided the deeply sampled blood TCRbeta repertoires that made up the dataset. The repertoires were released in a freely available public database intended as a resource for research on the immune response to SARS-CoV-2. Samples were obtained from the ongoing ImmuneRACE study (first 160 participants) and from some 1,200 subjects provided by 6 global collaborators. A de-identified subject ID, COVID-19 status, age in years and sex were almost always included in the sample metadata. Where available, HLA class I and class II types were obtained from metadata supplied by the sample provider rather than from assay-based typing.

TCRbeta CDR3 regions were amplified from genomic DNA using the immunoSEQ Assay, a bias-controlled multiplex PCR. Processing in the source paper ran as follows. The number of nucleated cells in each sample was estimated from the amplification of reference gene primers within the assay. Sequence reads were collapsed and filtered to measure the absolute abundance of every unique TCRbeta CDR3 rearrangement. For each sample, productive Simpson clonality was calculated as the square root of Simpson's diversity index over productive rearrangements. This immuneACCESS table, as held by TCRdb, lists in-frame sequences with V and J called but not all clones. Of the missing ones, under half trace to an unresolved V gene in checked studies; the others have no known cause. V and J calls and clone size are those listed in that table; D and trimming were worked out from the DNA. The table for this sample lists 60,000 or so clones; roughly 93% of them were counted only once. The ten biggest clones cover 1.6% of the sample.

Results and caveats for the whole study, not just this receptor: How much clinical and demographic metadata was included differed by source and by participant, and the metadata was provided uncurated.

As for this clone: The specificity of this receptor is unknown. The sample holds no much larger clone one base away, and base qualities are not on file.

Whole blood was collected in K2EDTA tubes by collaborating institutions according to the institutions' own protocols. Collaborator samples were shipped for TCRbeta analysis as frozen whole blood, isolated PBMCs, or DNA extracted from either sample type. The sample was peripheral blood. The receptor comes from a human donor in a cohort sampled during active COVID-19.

The DNA is as follows: TGTGCCAGCAGCCTGGGACTAGCGGGAACGGACGAGCAGTACTTC. Translated, it gives CASSLGLAGTDEQYF. The receptor chain draws on TRBV6-5 and TRBJ2-7, with 13 bases aligning to TRBD2. The CDR3 contains 15 residues, cysteine and phenylalanine counted. Only the CDR3 DNA is retained, 45 bases long and in frame from the first base. CDR1 MNHEY and CDR2 SVGAGI are derived from the germline V gene. V lost 6 bases and J lost 5 bases, and the count of bases not matched to a germline gene is 7.